These 4 T cell receptor beta chains were all obtained from the same sample, sequenced in a study of identical twins. TCRdb fed the 5' RACE reads into MiXCR, producing one record per CDR3 protein. Among some 560,000 distinct CDR3 sequences listed, 7.5% to 10% were seen once. The sample also formed part of further work on yellow fever vaccine responses in identical twins.

The specimen was PBMCs. Receptors were obtained from a young woman in good health.

There are a few counts of this clonotype. V is TRBV7-9 and J is TRBJ2-1, with D unclear. The CDR3 is 12 residues long. Trimming pared 4 bases from V and 8 bases from J, leaving 9 bases between. CDR1 SEHNR and CDR2 FQNEAQ come from the germline V gene (reference sequence). Here the CDR3 DNA reads TGTGCCAGCAGCTCCCAGTACGATGAGCAGTTCTTC. Its translation: CASSSQYDEQFF.

The chain has TRBV4-3 and TRBJ2-1, with 7 nucleotides matching TRBD1. Looked up from germline, CDR1 is LGHNA and CDR2 is YSLEER. CDR3 length: 15 amino acids. The junction had 3 bases not matched to a gene; V was cut back by 0 bases and J by 4 bases. The CDR3 nucleotides are TGCGCCAGCAGCCAAGATGGGACAGTTTACAATGAGCAGTTCTTC. This encodes CASSQDGTVYNEQFF.

This clonotype turned up a few times. J is TRBJ1-1 and V is TRBV29-1, with TRBD1 as a possible D gene (5 bases). Germline V CDR1 and CDR2: SQVTM, ANQGSEA. V lost 1 base and J lost 4, with 16 bases in between. This CDR3 has 15 residues. CDR3 loop: CSVEGFGATFTEAFF. The CDR3 DNA sequence: TGCAGCGTTGAAGGATTTGGGGCTACATTCACTGAAGCTTTCTTT.

J is TRBJ2-7 and V is TRBV29-1; TRBD2 agrees at 11 bases. The CDR3 has 18 amino acids. V gave up 5 bases and J gave up 1 base; unmatched junction bases: 16. Germline CDR1 and CDR2: SQVTM and ANQGSEA. The CDR3 loop is CSVTQTSGKFSVSYEQYF. The CDR3 DNA follows: TGCAGCGTTACCCAGACTAGCGGGAAATTTTCAGTTTCCTACGAGCAGTACTTC.